The rows below give T cell receptor beta chains drawn from one sample of a study of breast tumors, draining lymph nodes, adjacent tissues. Each CDR3 protein is one row after TCRdb ran MiXCR on the multiplex PCR reads. The sample consists of 200,000 to 250,000 distinct CDR3 sequences, less than 45% of them appearing once. Sequenced input: axillary lymph node tissue. These receptors originate from a female donor with breast cancer. Some clones in this sample may be carry-over from other donors' samples. CDR3s include the opening cysteine and the closing phenylalanine or tryptophan. A D gene is named only where the DNA matches it firmly. Not all rows give a size; the values are once, few, many and, for expanded clones, a class.

TRBV20-1	many	-	TRBJ2-7	CSARPPGPALGEQYF	TGCAGTGCTAGACCCCCGGGACCCGCCTTGGGCGAGCAGTACTTC
TRBV6-6	many	-	TRBJ2-3	CASTLPRTDTQYF	TGTGCCAGCACTCTTCCCAGGACAGATACGCAGTATTTT
TRBV7-9	many	TRBD2	TRBJ2-7	CASSSTFGLAGSYEQYF	TGTGCCAGCAGCTCCACCTTCGGACTAGCGGGATCTTACGAGCAGTACTTC
TRBV4-3	many	TRBD1	TRBJ1-6	CASSQERTGKLSPLHF	TGCGCCAGCAGCCAAGAAAGGACAGGGAAGCTCTCACCCCTCCACTTT
TRBV9	-	TRBD1	TRBJ1-1	CASSRRDRNTEAFF	TGTGCCAGCAGCCGCCGGGACAGGAACACTGAAGCTTTCTTT
TRBV3-1	few	-	TRBJ1-4	CASSQERGYSEKLFF	TGTGCCAGCAGCCAAGAACGGGGGTACTCCGAAAAACTGTTTTTT
TRBV2	many	-	TRBJ2-1	CASMLGSRGTYNEQFF	TGTGCCAGCATGCTGGGATCTAGGGGGACCTACAATGAGCAGTTCTTC
TRBV29-1	many	TRBD1	TRBJ1-5	CSVLETGANQPQHF	TGCAGCGTCCTAGAAACAGGGGCTAATCAGCCCCAGCATTTT
TRBV19	-	TRBD1	TRBJ1-2	CASSATGGDYGYTF	TGTGCCAGTAGTGCCACAGGGGGGGACTATGGCTACACCTTC
TRBV7-2	many	-	TRBJ1-2	CASSSTRLEGYTF	TGTGCCAGCAGCTCGACCCGTTTGGAGGGCTACACCTTC
TRBV7-9	-	TRBD2	TRBJ2-5	CASSLFIYRWLAGLPPRETQYF	TGTGCCAGCAGCTTATTTATTTATCGGTGGCTAGCGGGACTCCCCCCAAGGGAGACCCAGTACTTC
TRBV6-5	many	-	TRBJ1-2	CASSYQGLGYTF	TGTGCCAGCAGTTACCAAGGGTTAGGCTACACCTTC
TRBV20-1	-	-	TRBJ2-3	CSAGDPLRNTQYF	TGCAGTGCTGGAGATCCCCTACGTAATACGCAGTATTTT
TRBV7-7	-	-	TRBJ1-2	CARVHPWRPGPNYGYTF	TGTGCTAGAGTCCATCCCTGGCGACCAGGGCCAAACTATGGCTACACCTTC
TRBV10-3	-	-	TRBJ1-2	CATNRGGNYGYTF	TGTGCCACCAATAGGGGCGGGAACTATGGCTACACCTTC
TRBV4-2	many	TRBD1	TRBJ1-2	CASSQERTGTDYGYTF	TGTGCCAGCAGCCAAGAACGGACAGGGACCGACTATGGCTACACCTTC
TRBV19	many	-	TRBJ1-5	CASTPWGSNQPQHF	TGTGCCAGTACCCCGTGGGGGAGCAATCAGCCCCAGCATTTT
TRBV10-2	-	-	TRBJ2-7	CATALSGGKSYEQYF	TGCGCCACCGCTTTGTCGGGGGGCAAGTCCTACGAGCAGTACTTC
TRBV19	many	TRBD2	TRBJ2-1	CASSLAGVEQFF	TGTGCCAGTAGCCTAGCGGGAGTGGAGCAGTTCTTC
TRBV20-1	few	TRBD2	TRBJ2-5	CSASGGLAGPMPQYF	TGCAGTGCTAGCGGTGGACTAGCGGGGCCTATGCCCCAGTACTTC
TRBV5-1	-	-	TRBJ2-1	CASTMDNEQFF	TGCGCCAGCACCATGGACAATGAGCAGTTCTTC
TRBV24-1	many	TRBD2	TRBJ2-1	CATSDLSGRTDNEQFF	TGTGCCACCAGTGATCTTAGCGGGAGGACCGACAATGAGCAGTTCTTC
TRBV29-1	-	TRBD2	TRBJ2-7	CSGGTSGSYEQYF	TGCAGCGGCGGGACTAGCGGTTCCTACGAGCAGTACTTC
TRBV12-3/TRBV12-4	-	-	TRBJ2-5	CASSLSWEETQYF	TGTGCCAGCAGTTTATCGTGGGAAGAGACCCAGTACTTC
TRBV20-1	-	-	TRBJ1-6	CSANRAGVMNSPLHF	TGCAGTGCTAATAGGGCGGGGGTGATGAATTCACCCCTCCACTTT
TRBV20-1	-	-	TRBJ2-3	CSASPGVGIDTQYF	TGCAGTGCTAGTCCCGGGGTTGGAATTGATACGCAGTATTTT
TRBV10-3	many	TRBD1	TRBJ1-4	CAISESRGSDEKLFF	TGTGCCATCAGTGAGTCCAGGGGGTCGGATGAAAAACTGTTTTTT
TRBV12-3/TRBV12-4	many	TRBD1	TRBJ1-2	CASSFDRVAGYTF	TGTGCCAGCAGTTTCGACAGGGTGGCTGGCTACACCTTC
TRBV6-6	many	-	TRBJ1-4	CASRGPWGSNEKLFF	TGTGCCAGCAGGGGGCCATGGGGGTCTAATGAAAAACTGTTTTTT
TRBV7-3	-	-	TRBJ2-5	CASSLTLGTVHRETQYF	TGTGCCAGCAGCTTAACCCTGGGAACAGTTCACAGGGAGACCCAGTACTTC
TRBV5-1	many	-	TRBJ2-3	CASSFLGAGDTQYF	TGCGCCAGCAGCTTCTTAGGGGCGGGAGATACGCAGTATTTT
TRBV30	-	-	TRBJ2-7	CAWGESGYGYEQYF	TGTGCCTGGGGTGAGAGCGGGTACGGCTACGAGCAGTACTTC
TRBV7-7	many	-	TRBJ2-2	CASSSLPTAGALNTGELFF	TGTGCTAGCAGCTCACTCCCAACCGCGGGGGCCTTGAACACCGGGGAGCTGTTTTTT
TRBV5-8	-	-	TRBJ2-2	CASSLAGLTTGELFF	TGTGCCAGCAGCTTGGCAGGCCTAACTACCGGGGAGCTGTTTTTT
TRBV6-1	many	-	TRBJ1-2	CASRSGANYGYTF	TGTGCCAGCAGGAGTGGGGCTAACTATGGCTACACCTTC
TRBV2	-	TRBD1	TRBJ1-2	CASLSGQGGYGYTF	TGTGCCAGTTTGTCGGGACAGGGAGGCTATGGCTACACCTTC
TRBV27	-	-	TRBJ2-3	CASSLKLRDSRTDTQYF	TGTGCCAGCAGTTTAAAACTGCGGGACAGCCGCACAGATACGCAGTATTTT
TRBV5-1	-	-	TRBJ1-2	CTSRDQYNYGYTF	TGCACCAGCAGAGATCAATATAACTATGGCTACACCTTC
TRBV4-2	many	TRBD2	TRBJ2-7	CASSPEVAGHYEQYF	TGTGCCAGCAGCCCCGAGGTAGCGGGGCACTACGAGCAGTACTTC
TRBV3-1	many	-	TRBJ2-5	CASSWDVETQYF	TGTGCCAGCAGTTGGGACGTGGAGACCCAGTACTTC
TRBV19	-	TRBD1	TRBJ2-7	CARDPGTGLNYEQYF	TGTGCTAGGGATCCCGGGACAGGGCTTAACTACGAGCAGTACTTC
TRBV29-1	many	-	TRBJ2-7	CSVEQGSYEQYF	TGCAGCGTTGAGCAGGGGTCCTACGAGCAGTACTTC